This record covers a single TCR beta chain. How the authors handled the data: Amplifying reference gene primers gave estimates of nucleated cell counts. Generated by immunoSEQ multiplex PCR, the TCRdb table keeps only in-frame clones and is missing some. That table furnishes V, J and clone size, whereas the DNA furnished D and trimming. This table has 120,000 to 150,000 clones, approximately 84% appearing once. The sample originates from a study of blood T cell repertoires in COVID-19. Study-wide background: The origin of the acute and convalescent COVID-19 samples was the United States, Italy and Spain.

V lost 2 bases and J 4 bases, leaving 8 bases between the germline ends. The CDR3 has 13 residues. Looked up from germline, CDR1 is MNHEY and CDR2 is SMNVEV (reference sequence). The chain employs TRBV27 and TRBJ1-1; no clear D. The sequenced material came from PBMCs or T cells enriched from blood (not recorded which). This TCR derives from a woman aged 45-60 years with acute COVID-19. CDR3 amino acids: CASSLVRGTEAFF. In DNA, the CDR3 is TGTGCCAGCAGTTTAGTTCGGGGCACTGAAGCTTTCTTT.